Each of the 28 T cell receptor beta chains below was sequenced from the same sample in a study of beta chain features in type 1 diabetes. The authors reverse transcribed all of the isolated RNA, so sequencing captured expressed TCRB transcripts. Sequenced by immunoSEQ multiplex PCR; TCRdb stores in-frame clones only, minus some. The data show 450,000 or so clones, about an eighth seen once. Sequencing was done on a sample of naive CD4+ T cells from blood. The receptors stem from a young woman in good health.

The chain employs TRBV4-3 and TRBJ1-2, with 8 bases that match TRBD1. This CDR3 is built from 16 residues. Unmatched junction bases numbered 11, after V lost 3 bases and J lost 5 bases. Germline assignment: CDR1 LGHNA and CDR2 YSLEER. In nucleotides, the CDR3 is TGCGCCAGCAGCCATGATTACCGGACAGGGACTTATGGCTACACCTTC. Protein product: CASSHDYRTGTYGYTF.

V gene TRBV28 combines with J gene TRBJ1-2, with D perhaps TRBD1 (6 bases). Germline values: CDR1 MDHEN, CDR2 SYDVKM. The CDR3 is 13 residues long. Trimming pared 5 bases from V and 2 bases from J, leaving 9 bases between. The CDR3 region is CASSRQGNYGYTF. The CDR3 nucleotides read TGTGCCAGCAGTCGGCAGGGGAACTATGGCTACACCTTC.

This clone turned up a few times. The CDR3 spells CASSLFSSHTDTQYF. CDR3 bases: TGTGCCAGCAGCTTATTCTCCTCCCACACAGATACGCAGTATTTT. V is TRBV7-2 and J is TRBJ2-3; the D is unclear. Germline lookup yields CDR1 SGHTA and CDR2 FQGNSA. Trimming stripped 2 bases from V and 2 bases from J, with 11 bases between. The CDR3 sequence is 15 residues long.

A few counts support this clone. The gene calls are TRBV2 and TRBJ2-4; 7 bases are a match to TRBD1. The germline V gene encodes CDR1 SNHLY and CDR2 FYNNEI. The CDR3 has 14 amino acids. J lost 7 bases, V lost 8 bases, and 11 bases had no gene match. The CDR3: CASGDRALRNIQYF. In DNA, the CDR3 is TGTGCCAGCGGCGACAGGGCCCTTCGGAACATTCAGTACTTC.

The V call is TRBV14, the J call TRBJ1-1; no firm D call. CDR1 is SGHDN, CDR2 FVKESK, per germline. Trimming removed 4 bases from V and 6 bases from J, with 12 bases in between. CDR3 size: 13 residues. DNA for the CDR3: TGTGCCAGCAGCCGACGAAGGTACGCTGAAGCTTTCTTT. The encoded protein is CASSRRRYAEAFF.

This chain connects TRBV9 to TRBJ2-7; D is possibly TRBD1 (5 bases). V was cut by 4 bases and J by 8 bases, with 16 bases left in between. The CDR3 runs to 13 residues. CDR1 and CDR2 from the germline V gene are SGDLS and YYNGEE. CDR3 residues: CASSPQESTQQYF. The CDR3 DNA reads TGTGCCAGCAGCCCACAGGAGTCTACGCAGCAGTACTTC.

This clone has a handful of counts. This sequence joins TRBV30 and TRBJ1-4; D might be TRBD1 (5 bases). Germline CDR1 is GTSNPN and CDR2 is SVGIG (reference sequence). The CDR3 sequence is 13 residues long. With 2 bases removed from V and 8 bases from J, the gap between germline ends came to 12 bases. CDR3 coding DNA: TGTGCCTGGAGTCTTAGGCGGGGGGAAAAACTGTTTTTT. Amino acid sequence: CAWSLRRGEKLFF.

This clone was counted at least ten times. The chain couples TRBV25-1 to TRBJ2-5; TRBD1 agrees at 8 bases. The CDR3 loop spans 12 amino acids. Germline V gives CDR1 MGHDK, CDR2 SYGVNS. Trimming removed 6 bases from V and 4 bases from J; junction bases left unmatched: 1. CDR3 protein: CASSGTGETQYF. The CDR3 region has the DNA TGTGCCAGCAGCGGGACAGGAGAGACCCAGTACTTC.

The V call is TRBV20-1, the J call TRBJ2-5; D uncertain. This CDR3 is built from 11 residues. Germline lookup yields CDR1 DFQATT and CDR2 SNEGSKA (reference sequence). Trimming cost V 2 bases and J 3 bases, with 4 bases left between them. The CDR3 region has the DNA TGCAGTGCTAGACAAGAAGAGACCCAGTACTTC. Its protein product is CSARQEETQYF.

The V call is TRBV18, the J call TRBJ2-5, with D possibly being TRBD1 (5 bases). The CDR3 loop spans 14 amino acids. The germline V gene has CDR1 KGHSH and CDR2 LQKENI. The V gene lost 3 bases and the J gene lost 2 bases, with 10 bases spanning the gap. The CDR3 nucleotides are TGTGCCAGCTCACCGACAGCAGTTCAAGAGACCCAGTACTTC. Amino acid sequence: CASSPTAVQETQYF.

This clone showed up just a few times. The rearrangement links TRBV15 to TRBJ2-7; maybe TRBD1 (5 bases). This CDR3 region has 14 residues. Looked up from germline, CDR1 is LNHNV and CDR2 is YYDKDF (reference sequence). V shed 1 base and J shed 5 bases, with 12 bases lying between them. The DNA of the CDR3 is TGTGCCACCAGCAGAGGACAGACAATACACGAGCAGTACTTC. Translation gives CATSRGQTIHEQYF.

This rearrangement joins TRBV7-2 to TRBJ2-7; 11 bases fit TRBD1. The CDR3 runs 15 residues. CDR1 SGHTA and CDR2 FQGNSA come from the germline V gene. Trimming cost V 4 bases and J 4 bases; bases outside gene matches: 6. CDR3 DNA sequence: TGTGCCAGCAGCTCCCCCGGACAGGGGGCATACGAGCAGTACTTC. The encoded protein is CASSSPGQGAYEQYF.

This clone has more than one count but fewer than ten. This chain connects TRBV9 to TRBJ1-1, with D possibly being TRBD1 (5 bases). This CDR3 spans 16 amino acids. Between the trimmed V and J ends, which lost 1 base and 1 base, there was a span of 14 bases. CDR1 and CDR2 (germline): SGDLS, YYNGEE. The CDR3 loop reads CASSVRAGRSNTEAFF. The CDR3 DNA reads TGTGCCAGCAGCGTAAGGGCAGGGAGATCGAACACTGAAGCTTTCTTT.

This chain connects TRBV19 to TRBJ2-7; no firm D call. The CDR3 is made up of 11 amino acids. V gave up 7 bases and J gave up 5 bases, with 9 bases separating them. Germline CDR1 and CDR2: LNHDA and SQIVND (reference sequence). CDR3 sequence (DNA): TGTGCCAGTAAGCTTTTGGACGAGCAGTACTTC. It specifies CASKLLDEQYF.

This clone was observed a few times. V and J are TRBV5-1 and TRBJ2-5; 9 nucleotides match TRBD2. V lost 1 base to trimming and J lost 4 bases; unmatched junction nucleotides: 2. Per germline, CDR1 SGHRS and CDR2 YFSETQ. The CDR3 runs to 14 residues. The CDR3: CASSLKTSGETQYF. In nucleotides, the CDR3 is TGCGCCAGCAGCTTGAAGACTAGCGGAGAGACCCAGTACTTC. Drawing the rest from reference TRBV5-1 and TRBJ2-5, the complete variable domain is KAGVTQTPRYLIKTRGQQVTLSCSPISGHRSVSWYQQTPGQGLQFLFEYFSETQRNKGNFPGRFSGRQFSNSRSEMNVSTLELGDSALYLCASSLKTSGETQYFGPGTRLLVL.

The chain carries TRBV29-1 and TRBJ1-2; 9 nucleotides agree with TRBD1. The CDR3 totals 15 residues. Germline CDR1 is SQVTM and CDR2 is ANQGSEA. With 3 bases clipped from V and 4 bases from J, the junction kept 9 bases outside the gene matches. The CDR3: CSVDNRGPLIYGYTF. DNA of the CDR3: TGCAGCGTTGACAACAGGGGGCCCCTAATCTATGGCTACACCTTC.

Comments on this clone: Distinct nucleotide sequences in the sample also encode this CDR3. The CDR3 nucleotides are TGCAGCGTTGAAGGGTTCTATGGCTACACCTTC. Translation gives CSVEGFYGYTF. This chain uses TRBV29-1 with TRBJ1-2; D not certain. Per germline, CDR1 SQVTM and CDR2 ANQGSEA. This CDR3 has 11 residues. Trimming took 1 base from V and 4 from J, leaving 4 bases between them. Supplemented by reference TRBV29-1 and TRBJ1-2, the full variable domain reads SAVISQKPSRDICQRGTSLTIQCQVDSQVTMMFWYRQQPGQSLTLIATANQGSEATYESGFVIDKFPISRPNLTFSTLTVSNMSPEDSSIYLCSVEGFYGYTFGSGTRLTVV.

Only a few counts were recorded for this clone. The V gene is TRBV29-1, the J gene TRBJ2-2, with a possible D match to TRBD1 (7 bases). This CDR3 is built from 12 residues. The V gene's germline CDR1 is SQVTM and CDR2 ANQGSEA. With 7 bases removed from V and 8 bases from J, the gap between germline ends came to 14 bases. In DNA form, the CDR3 reads TGCAGCGGCCGACAGGGACTGGGGGAGCTGTTTTTT. This encodes CSGRQGLGELFF.

V is TRBV7-9 and J is TRBJ2-1, with 7 bases identical to TRBD2. Looked up from germline, CDR1 is SEHNR and CDR2 is FQNEAQ (reference sequence). The CDR3 spans 13 residues. Trimming removed 1 base from V and 9 bases from J; junction bases left unmatched: 3. The CDR3 loop reads CASSLEAGIEQFF. The CDR3 DNA reads as TGTGCCAGCAGCTTAGAAGCGGGAATTGAGCAGTTCTTC.

Only a few counts were recorded for this clone. As DNA, the CDR3 is TGCAGCGTTGGGAACCCCGCGGGACACAACTACGAGCAGTACTTC. Translated, it gives CSVGNPAGHNYEQYF. J is TRBJ2-7 and V is TRBV29-1; D is tentatively TRBD1 or TRBD2 (6 bases each). Per germline, CDR1 SQVTM and CDR2 ANQGSEA. V was trimmed by 4 bases and J by 3 bases, leaving 19 bases between them. The CDR3 length is 15 residues.

The table lists this clone with a few counts. The chain's CDR3 is CASSHIGGHEQYF. The CDR3 DNA reads as TGCGCCAGCAGCCACATCGGGGGCCACGAGCAGTACTTC. This sequence joins TRBV4-3 and TRBJ2-7; D is possibly TRBD1 or TRBD2 (6 bases each). The CDR3 is 13 amino acids. V lost 3 bases, J lost 5 bases, and 11 bases lay in between. Germline V gives CDR1 LGHNA, CDR2 YSLEER.

The genes are TRBV7-9 and TRBJ1-1; D might be TRBD1 (5 bases). This CDR3 has 15 amino acids. V was clipped by 6 bases and J by 7 bases, with 21 bases between them. CDR1 is SEHNR, CDR2 FQNEAQ, per germline (reference sequence). In DNA, the CDR3 is TGTGCCAGCAGACGGCCGGGACCAGAAAGGGGTGAAGCTTTCTTT. Protein sequence: CASRRPGPERGEAFF.

This clone was seen only a few times. The identical CDR3 is also encoded by other nucleotide sequences in the sample. The chain uses TRBV5-1 and TRBJ2-5, with D uncertain. Trimming left V 0 bases short and J 1 base short, with 4 bases between. CDR1 SGHRS and CDR2 YFSETQ come from the germline V gene. The CDR3 sequence is 13 residues long. CDR3 region: CASSLGVQETQYF. CDR3 bases: TGCGCCAGCAGCTTGGGGGTCCAAGAGACCCAGTACTTC.

This clone was picked up a small number of times. The rearrangement links TRBV7-2 to TRBJ2-7, with 7 bases that match TRBD1. The CDR3 is made up of 13 amino acids. The V gene's germline CDR1 is SGHTA and CDR2 FQGNSA. The ends lost 5 bases at V and 3 bases at J; junction bases unmatched: 4. The CDR3 sequence is CASSIGTVYEQYF. In DNA form, the CDR3 reads TGTGCCAGCAGCATCGGGACAGTCTACGAGCAGTACTTC.

This clone occurred a few times. Given a much more abundant clone one base away, this may be a read error. The same CDR3 also results from other DNA sequences found in this sample. The chain links TRBV11-2 to TRBJ2-7; no definite D call. The CDR3 has 11 residues. Trimming pared 4 bases from V and 0 bases from J, leaving 1 base between. Germline V gene lookup returns CDR1 SGHAT and CDR2 FQNNGV. The CDR3 here is CASSSSYEQYF. DNA of the CDR3: TGTGCCAGCAGCTCCTCCTACGAGCAGTACTTC.

The chain couples TRBV25-1 to TRBJ2-4; D not certain. Germline loops: CDR1 MGHDK, CDR2 SYGVNS. Trimming cost V 3 bases and J 3 bases, with 12 bases left between them. This CDR3 is 15 amino acids long. The CDR3 nucleotides read TGTGCCAGCAGTGATCAGACCCCGGGCAAAAACATTCAGTACTTC. This codes for CASSDQTPGKNIQYF.

This clone was observed a single time. The chain couples TRBV27 to TRBJ2-2; D perhaps matches TRBD1 (5 bases). The V gene's germline CDR1 is MNHEY and CDR2 SMNVEV (reference sequence). The ends were cut back, 3 bases at V and 2 bases at J, with 10 bases in the middle. The CDR3 contains 15 residues. CDR3 loop: CASSFAGHNTGELFF. The CDR3 nucleotides are TGTGCCAGCAGTTTCGCAGGGCATAACACCGGGGAGCTGTTTTTT.

The rearrangement uses TRBV18 and TRBJ1-1; D may be TRBD1 (6 bases). The CDR3 sequence is 14 residues long. Looked up from germline, CDR1 is KGHSH and CDR2 is LQKENI. The ends were cut back, 4 bases at V and 7 bases at J, with 16 bases in the middle. This CDR3 is CASSLQQGVSEAFF. The DNA for the CDR3 is TGTGCCAGCTCACTCCAACAGGGAGTTAGTGAAGCTTTCTTT.